The 31 T cell receptor beta chains below were found in one sample sequenced in a study of PD-1 blockade in classical Hodgkin lymphoma. The protocol was immunoSEQ multiplex PCR, while the TCRdb copy is restricted to in-frame clones and leaves out a portion. The sample contains 45,000 to 50,000 clones, around three quarters of which appear only once. With no exception, relapse followed autologous stem cell transplantation in all patients, and brentuximab vedotin exposure varied. The sample was peripheral blood mononuclear cells (PBMCs), taken before the second cycle of nivolumab. The source is a human donor with classical Hodgkin lymphoma.

J is TRBJ2-2 and V is TRBV11-2, with 13 bases fitting TRBD2. Losses at the gene ends were 0 bases for V and 8 bases for J; bases not matched to a gene: 6. The CDR3 spans 17 residues. Germline CDR1 and CDR2: SGHAT and FQNNGV. CDR3 sequence reads: CASSLDPGLAGSGELFF. CDR3 bases: TGTGCCAGCAGCTTAGATCCGGGACTAGCGGGATCGGGGGAGCTGTTTTTT.

The chain links TRBV5-1 to TRBJ1-2; a possible D gene is TRBD1 (5 bases). Trimming stripped 0 bases from V and 6 bases from J, with 15 bases between. The CDR3 contains 15 residues. Germline assignment: CDR1 SGHRS and CDR2 YFSETQ. CDR3 bases: TGCGCCAGCAGCTTGGAGACGTCTCGGGGCCATGGCTACACCTTC. Translation gives CASSLETSRGHGYTF.

This chain's CDR3 is CASSSSGGGELFF. The CDR3 DNA follows: TGTGCCAGCAGCTCTAGTGGAGGCGGGGAGCTGTTTTTT. The V and J genes are TRBV7-2 and TRBJ2-2, with D tentatively TRBD2 (5 bases). Per the germline V gene, CDR1 is SGHTA and CDR2 is FQGNSA. The germline V and J ends were trimmed by 4 bases and 7 bases, with 10 bases remaining between them. The CDR3 loop spans 13 amino acids. Based on the CDR3 plus reference TRBV7-2 and TRBJ2-2, the full variable domain is GAGVSQSPSNKVTEKGKDVELRCDPISGHTALYWYRQSLGQGLEFLIYFQGNSAPDKSGLPSDRFSAERTGGSVSTLTIQRTQQEDSAVYLCASSSSGGGELFFGEGSRLTVL.

This chain connects TRBV5-1 to TRBJ1-2; no clear D. The CDR3 has 16 amino acids. Trimming took 1 base from V and 8 from J, leaving 21 bases between them. Germline-derived CDR1 and CDR2 are SGHRS and YFSETQ. The CDR3 region is CASSLSETAYDPGYTF. CDR3 sequence (DNA): TGCGCCAGCAGCTTGAGCGAAACAGCCTATGATCCGGGCTACACCTTC.

The rearrangement uses TRBV29-1 and TRBJ2-3, with a possible D match to TRBD2 (7 bases). Per germline, CDR1 SQVTM and CDR2 ANQGSEA. This CDR3 has 13 residues. Trimming left V 6 bases short and J 4 bases short, with 14 bases between. The CDR3 region is CSVAGGPADTQYF. As DNA, the CDR3 is TGCAGCGTCGCCGGGGGGCCCGCAGATACGCAGTATTTT.

The genes are TRBV15 and TRBJ1-1; TRBD1 is a possible D gene (6 bases). V was clipped by 5 bases and J by 3 bases, with 10 bases between them. The length of the CDR3 is 13 residues. Germline V gene data show CDR1 as LNHNV and CDR2 as YYDKDF (reference sequence). CDR3 in DNA: TGTGCCACCAGCTTGGGGGGGCACACTGAAGCTTTCTTT. Translated: CATSLGGHTEAFF.

This clone came up a few times. This chain uses TRBV7-9 with TRBJ1-1, with D perhaps TRBD1 (5 bases). Germline V gives CDR1 SEHNR, CDR2 FQNEAQ (reference sequence). V lost 6 bases and J 1 base, leaving 12 bases between the germline ends. The CDR3 runs to 14 residues. The CDR3 bases are TGTGCCAGCAGGTCAGGGTTAGGGAACACTGAAGCTTTCTTT. Protein: CASRSGLGNTEAFF.

CDR3 residues: CASTSAAQGEQYF. The CDR3 coding sequence is TGTGCCAGTACTAGCGCGGCTCAGGGTGAGCAGTACTTC. The J gene is TRBJ2-7, the V gene TRBV2, with 7 nucleotides matching TRBD2. The CDR3 consists of 13 residues. V lost 9 bases to trimming and J lost 7 bases; unmatched junction nucleotides: 12. Germline V lookup: CDR1 SNHLY, CDR2 FYNNEI.

V usage is TRBV6-1 and J usage is TRBJ1-5; unclear D gene. CDR1 is MNHNS and CDR2 is SASEGT in the germline V gene. CDR3 length: 12 residues. V lost 2 bases to trimming and J lost 5 bases, with 4 bases between them. This CDR3 is CASSESHQPQHF. The CDR3 DNA reads TGTGCCAGCAGTGAATCTCATCAGCCCCAGCATTTT.

V is TRBV6-5 and J is TRBJ1-3, with 7 bases identical to TRBD1. Per germline, CDR1 MNHEY and CDR2 SVGAGI. Trimming removed 0 bases from V and 2 bases from J; junction bases left unmatched: 1. The CDR3 extends over 15 amino acids. The CDR3 region has the DNA TGTGCCAGCAGTTACTCCAGGGGGACTGGAAACACCATATATTTT. This encodes CASSYSRGTGNTIYF.

The chain has TRBV5-1 and TRBJ2-3; a weak D match, TRBD2 (5 bases). This CDR3 comprises 14 residues. V was shortened by 4 bases and J by 3 bases, with 12 bases between the two germline ends. Germline CDR1 SGHRS, CDR2 YFSETQ. The CDR3 DNA sequence: TGCGCCAGCAGCGGGAGTGGTGGAACAGATACGCAGTATTTT. Amino acid sequence: CASSGSGGTDTQYF.

This rearrangement joins TRBV19 to TRBJ2-7, with D hard to call. With 3 bases removed from V and 2 bases from J, the gap between germline ends came to 20 bases. Germline V gives CDR1 LNHDA, CDR2 SQIVND (reference sequence). The CDR3 is made up of 17 amino acids. The CDR3 coding sequence is TGTGCCAGTAGTATCCGCTTCTGGACGGAGATTGCCTACGAGCAGTACTTC. This encodes CASSIRFWTEIAYEQYF. The whole variable domain, filled in from reference TRBV19 and TRBJ2-7, reads DGGITQSPKYLFRKEGQNVTLSCEQNLNHDAMYWYRQDPGQGLRLIYYSQIVNDFQKGDIAEGYSVSREKKESFPLTVTSAQKNPTAFYLCASSIRFWTEIAYEQYFGPGTRLTVT.

V usage is TRBV27 and J usage is TRBJ1-1, with no clear D. Trimming took off 3 bases at V and 5 bases at J, with 7 bases between the two ends. Germline CDR1 and CDR2: MNHEY and SMNVEV (reference sequence). This CDR3 is 12 amino acids long. In DNA, the CDR3 is TGTGCCAGCAGTTTTATCGGGACTGAAGCTTTCTTT. It yields the protein CASSFIGTEAFF.

The chain combines TRBV6-5 with TRBJ2-7, with D perhaps TRBD1 (7 bases). This CDR3 has 14 residues. Trimming pared 8 bases from V and 6 bases from J, leaving 20 bases between. The germline V gene has CDR1 MNHEY and CDR2 SVGAGI. In DNA form, the CDR3 reads TGTGCCAGCGTACAACGACAGGGACTCTCCGAGCAGTACTTC. Encoded protein: CASVQRQGLSEQYF.

The rearrangement uses TRBV9 and TRBJ1-2; 8 positions match TRBD1. Germline loops: CDR1 SGDLS, CDR2 YYNGEE. The CDR3 loop spans 15 amino acids. V was pared by 0 bases and J by 4 bases, with 5 bases of the junction left unmatched. The CDR3 DNA reads as TGTGCCAGCAGCGTAGCAGGGGGCGGCGGCTATGGCTACACCTTC. It codes for CASSVAGGGGYGYTF.

The chain joins TRBV19 to TRBJ1-4; D is uncertain. Trimming removed 7 bases from V and 0 bases from J, with 15 bases in between. Germline assignment: CDR1 LNHDA and CDR2 SQIVND (reference sequence). The CDR3 has 16 amino acids. This CDR3 is CASIMTAGTTNEKLFF. DNA of the CDR3: TGTGCCAGTATTATGACCGCAGGAACAACTAATGAAAAACTGTTTTTT. The full variable domain, its missing parts supplied by reference TRBV19 and TRBJ1-4, is DGGITQSPKYLFRKEGQNVTLSCEQNLNHDAMYWYRQDPGQGLRLIYYSQIVNDFQKGDIAEGYSVSREKKESFPLTVTSAQKNPTAFYLCASIMTAGTTNEKLFFGSGTQLSVL.

The gene calls are TRBV6-5 and TRBJ1-3, with D tentatively TRBD1 (6 bases). CDR1 is MNHEY, CDR2 SVGAGI, per germline. V lost 6 bases, J lost 8 bases, and 20 bases lay in between. This CDR3 region has 15 residues. The CDR3 loop reads CASRLGALTGDTIYF. The CDR3, as DNA: TGTGCCAGCAGACTGGGGGCCCTTACCGGGGACACCATATATTTT.

A note on this clone: Relative to the germline gene, one junction end is altered; a read error may explain this. The chain joins TRBV7-9 to TRBJ2-7, with D unresolved. The CDR3 sequence is 13 residues long. The V gene's germline CDR1 is SEHNR and CDR2 FQNEAQ (reference sequence). CDR3 sequence: CASSPSRGYEQYF. The CDR3 DNA reads TGCGCCAGCAGCCCCTCGAGAGGCTACGAGCAGTACTTC.

This rearrangement joins TRBV7-3 to TRBJ2-1; D perhaps matches TRBD2 (5 bases). The CDR3 length is 15 residues. Trimming removed 5 bases at V and 9 bases at J, with 20 bases between. Germline CDR1 SGHTA, CDR2 FQGTGA. As DNA, the CDR3 is TGTGCCAGCAGCAGTCTGGCGGGCCCCCGAGGTGAGCAGTTCTTC. It codes for CASSSLAGPRGEQFF.

This chain uses TRBV5-1 with TRBJ2-5; D is unclear. Trimming cost V 0 bases and J 1 base, with 7 bases left between them. This CDR3 is built from 14 residues. Germline CDR1 reads SGHRS; CDR2 reads YFSETQ. The CDR3 here is CASSLGSLQETQYF. The CDR3 DNA reads as TGCGCCAGCAGCTTGGGAAGCCTCCAAGAGACCCAGTACTTC.

This chain uses TRBV4-1 with TRBJ1-4, with unresolved D. This CDR3 spans 16 amino acids. The V gene's germline CDR1 is MGHRA and CDR2 YSYEKL. Trimming shortened V by 3 bases and J by 4 bases, and 15 bases separated the two germline ends. CDR3 DNA: TGCGCCAGCAGCCAGTCCGTGGGTCTTGTTAATGAAAAACTGTTTTTT. It codes for CASSQSVGLVNEKLFF.

As DNA, the CDR3 is TGTGCCAGTAGCACAGGGTTTTACGAGCAGTACTTC. Its translation: CASSTGFYEQYF. This chain connects TRBV19 to TRBJ2-7, with D perhaps TRBD1 (6 bases). Between the trimmed V and J ends, which lost 6 bases and 4 bases, there was a span of 10 bases. CDR3 length equals 12 residues. Germline-derived CDR1 and CDR2 are LNHDA and SQIVND (reference sequence).

The chain has TRBV15 and TRBJ1-3; D uncertain. Germline V lookup: CDR1 LNHNV, CDR2 YYDKDF (reference sequence). V was clipped by 5 bases and J by 7 bases, with 18 bases between them. This CDR3 is 15 amino acids long. Here the CDR3 DNA reads TGTGCCACCAGCCCGGTCGGTGGGCCGCCGAACACCATATATTTT. Its protein product is CATSPVGGPPNTIYF.

V and J are TRBV30 and TRBJ1-5; TRBD1 might be the D (6 bases). Germline CDR1 is GTSNPN and CDR2 is SVGIG (reference sequence). The V end was cut by 1 base, the J end by 1 base, with 14 bases between. The CDR3 loop spans 16 amino acids. The CDR3 here is CAWSAETGRSNQPQHF. CDR3 bases: TGTGCCTGGAGTGCGGAAACAGGGAGGAGCAATCAGCCCCAGCATTTT.

The chain uses TRBV4-2 and TRBJ2-2, with TRBD2 matching 12 bases. CDR1 is LGHNA, CDR2 YNFKEQ, per germline. J was trimmed by 1 base and V by 0 bases; bases with no gene match: 9. The CDR3 sequence is 20 residues long. The CDR3 DNA sequence: TGTGCCAGCAGCCAAGATATGACTAGCGGGAGTCTAAGGAACACCGGGGAGCTGTTTTTT. Translated, it gives CASSQDMTSGSLRNTGELFF.

This clone has a handful of counts. This sequence joins TRBV5-1 and TRBJ1-1; D is perhaps TRBD1 (6 bases). The V gene's germline CDR1 is SGHRS and CDR2 YFSETQ. Trimming took 4 bases from V and 1 from J, leaving 17 bases between them. There are 16 residues in the CDR3. The CDR3 here is CASSLPLGGANTEAFF. Here the CDR3 DNA reads TGCGCCAGCAGCCTACCACTTGGGGGGGCGAACACTGAAGCTTTCTTT.

This clone was recorded once. The V gene is TRBV5-1, the J gene TRBJ1-1; 11 bases are shared with TRBD1. The junction had 5 bases not matched to a gene; V was cut back by 3 bases and J by 4 bases. CDR1 SGHRS and CDR2 YFSETQ come from the germline V gene. This CDR3 has 15 residues. For the CDR3, the DNA is TGCGCCAGCAGCTGGGCCGGGACAGGGGGCACTGAAGCTTTCTTT. It translates to CASSWAGTGGTEAFF.

The genes are TRBV6-5 and TRBJ2-5; TRBD1 or TRBD2 may be the D gene (5 bases each). The CDR3 length is 14 residues. Looked up from germline, CDR1 is MNHEY and CDR2 is SVGAGI. V was cut by 5 bases and J by 1 base, with 11 bases left in between. CDR3 region: CASSEGRVQETQYF. The CDR3 DNA follows: TGTGCCAGCAGTGAGGGCAGGGTCCAAGAGACCCAGTACTTC.

The chain combines TRBV7-2 with TRBJ2-7; 7 bases align to TRBD2. Germline lookup yields CDR1 SGHTA and CDR2 FQGNSA. V shed 5 bases, J shed 3 bases, and the junction held 10 bases outside the gene matches. The CDR3 runs 15 residues. CDR3 protein: CASSLLRGGVYEQYF. The DNA of the CDR3 is TGTGCCAGCAGCCTACTCCGTGGGGGGGTCTACGAGCAGTACTTC.

This clone came up a few times. This chain joins TRBV19 and TRBJ1-1; no definite D call. This CDR3 comprises 15 residues. The germline CDR1 and CDR2 sequences are LNHDA and SQIVND (reference sequence). Trimming shortened V by 7 bases and J by 1 base, and 16 bases separated the two germline ends. CDR3 residues: CASTFSGGRNTEAFF. As DNA, the CDR3 is TGTGCCAGTACCTTCTCTGGCGGGCGGAACACTGAAGCTTTCTTT.

The rearrangement joins TRBV5-1 to TRBJ2-2, with 7 nucleotides matching TRBD1. Germline lookup yields CDR1 SGHRS and CDR2 YFSETQ. The CDR3 runs to 15 residues. V shed 5 bases and J 0 bases; nucleotides not matched to a gene: 4. Here the CDR3 DNA reads TGCGCCAGCAGGGGTGGACAGGCGAACACCGGGGAGCTGTTTTTT. It is translated as CASRGGQANTGELFF. The whole variable domain, remainder taken from reference TRBV5-1 and TRBJ2-2, is KAGVTQTPRYLIKTRGQQVTLSCSPISGHRSVSWYQQTPGQGLQFLFEYFSETQRNKGNFPGRFSGRQFSNSRSEMNVSTLELGDSALYLCASRGGQANTGELFFGEGSRLTVL.